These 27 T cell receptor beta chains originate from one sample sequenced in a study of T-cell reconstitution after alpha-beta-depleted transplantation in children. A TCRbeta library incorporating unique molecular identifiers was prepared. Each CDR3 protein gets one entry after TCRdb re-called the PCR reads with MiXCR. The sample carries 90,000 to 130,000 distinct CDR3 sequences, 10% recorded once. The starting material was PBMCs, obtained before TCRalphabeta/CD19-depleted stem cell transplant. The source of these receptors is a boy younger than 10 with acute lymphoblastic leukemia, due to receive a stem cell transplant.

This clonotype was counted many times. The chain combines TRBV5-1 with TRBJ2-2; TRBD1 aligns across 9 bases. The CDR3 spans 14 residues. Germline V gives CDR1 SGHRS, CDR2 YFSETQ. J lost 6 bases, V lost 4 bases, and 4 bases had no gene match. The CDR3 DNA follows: TGCGCCAGCAGCGCTCGACAGGGGGCCGGGGAGCTGTTTTTT. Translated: CASSARQGAGELFF.

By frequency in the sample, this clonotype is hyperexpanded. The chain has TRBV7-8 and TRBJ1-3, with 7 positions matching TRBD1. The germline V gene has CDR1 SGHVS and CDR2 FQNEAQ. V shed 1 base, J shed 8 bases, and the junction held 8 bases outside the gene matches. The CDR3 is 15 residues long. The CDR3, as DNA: TGTGCCAGCAGCTTAGACAGGGGTTTTGGGTACACCATATATTTT. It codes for CASSLDRGFGYTIYF.

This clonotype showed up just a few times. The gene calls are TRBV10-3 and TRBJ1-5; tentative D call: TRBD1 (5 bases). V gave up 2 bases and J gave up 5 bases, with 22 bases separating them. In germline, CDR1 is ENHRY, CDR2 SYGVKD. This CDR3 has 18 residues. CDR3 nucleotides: TGTGCCATCAGTGAGACATGGACATCTCCACCGCCTTATCAGCCCCAGCATTTT. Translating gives CAISETWTSPPPYQPQHF.

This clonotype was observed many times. The CDR3: CASRRVGDYPSHEQFF. The CDR3 DNA reads TGTGCCAGCAGGCGAGTTGGGGACTACCCTTCCCATGAGCAGTTCTTC. The chain combines TRBV6-5 with TRBJ2-1, with 7 bases lining up with TRBD2. The CDR3 loop spans 16 amino acids. The germline V gene encodes CDR1 MNHEY and CDR2 SVGAGI. The V gene end was trimmed by 6 bases and the J gene end by 8 bases; junction bases not matched to a gene: 16.

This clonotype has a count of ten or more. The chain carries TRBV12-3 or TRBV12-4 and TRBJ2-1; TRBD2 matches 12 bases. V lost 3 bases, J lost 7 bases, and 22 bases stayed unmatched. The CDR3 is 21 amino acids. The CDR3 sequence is CASSFGRQPSSSGRGQNEQFF. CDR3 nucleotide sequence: TGTGCCAGCAGTTTCGGCAGGCAACCCTCTTCTAGCGGGAGGGGTCAAAATGAGCAGTTCTTC.

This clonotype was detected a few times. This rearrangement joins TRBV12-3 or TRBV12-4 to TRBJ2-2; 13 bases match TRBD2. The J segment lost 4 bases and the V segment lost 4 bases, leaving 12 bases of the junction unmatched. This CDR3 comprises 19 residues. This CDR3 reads CASSYPLGLAGVSTGELFF. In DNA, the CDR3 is TGTGCCAGCAGTTATCCCCTCGGACTAGCGGGAGTTTCCACCGGGGAGCTGTTTTTT.

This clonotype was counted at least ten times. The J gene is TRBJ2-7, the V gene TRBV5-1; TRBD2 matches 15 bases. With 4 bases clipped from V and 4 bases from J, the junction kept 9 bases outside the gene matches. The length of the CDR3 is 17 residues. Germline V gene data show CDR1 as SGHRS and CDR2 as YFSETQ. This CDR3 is CASSAGLAGGPWYEQYF. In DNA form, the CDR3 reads TGCGCCAGCAGCGCCGGACTAGCGGGAGGGCCGTGGTACGAGCAGTACTTC. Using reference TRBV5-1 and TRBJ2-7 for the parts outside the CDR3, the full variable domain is KAGVTQTPRYLIKTRGQQVTLSCSPISGHRSVSWYQQTPGQGLQFLFEYFSETQRNKGNFPGRFSGRQFSNSRSEMNVSTLELGDSALYLCASSAGLAGGPWYEQYFGPGTRLTVT.

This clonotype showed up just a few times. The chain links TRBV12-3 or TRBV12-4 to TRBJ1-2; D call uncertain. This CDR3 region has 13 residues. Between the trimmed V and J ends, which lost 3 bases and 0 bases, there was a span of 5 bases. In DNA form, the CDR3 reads TGTGCCAGCAGTTTTCCGTCTAACTATGGCTACACCTTC. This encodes CASSFPSNYGYTF.

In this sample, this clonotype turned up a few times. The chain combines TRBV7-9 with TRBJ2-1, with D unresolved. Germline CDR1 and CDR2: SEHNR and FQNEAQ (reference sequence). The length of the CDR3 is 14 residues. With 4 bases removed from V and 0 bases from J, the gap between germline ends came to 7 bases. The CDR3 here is CASSSKSSYNEQFF. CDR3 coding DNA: TGTGCCAGCAGCTCAAAGAGCTCCTACAATGAGCAGTTCTTC. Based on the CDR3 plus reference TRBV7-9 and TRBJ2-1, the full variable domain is DTGVSQNPRHKITKRGQNVTFRCDPISEHNRLYWYRQTLGQGPEFLTYFQNEAQLEKSRLLSDRFSAERPKGSFSTLEIQRTEQGDSAMYLCASSSKSSYNEQFFGPGTRLTVL.

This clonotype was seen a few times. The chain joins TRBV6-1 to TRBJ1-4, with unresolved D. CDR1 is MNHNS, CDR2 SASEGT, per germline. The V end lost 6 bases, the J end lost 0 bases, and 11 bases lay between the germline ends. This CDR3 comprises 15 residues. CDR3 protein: CASRLYVATNEKLFF. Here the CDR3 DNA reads TGTGCCAGCAGGCTCTACGTTGCAACTAATGAAAAACTGTTTTTT.

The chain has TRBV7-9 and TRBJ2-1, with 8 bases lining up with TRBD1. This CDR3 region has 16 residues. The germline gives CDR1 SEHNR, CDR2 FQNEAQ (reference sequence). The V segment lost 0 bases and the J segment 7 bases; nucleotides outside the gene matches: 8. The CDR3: CASSLAQGARWNEQFF. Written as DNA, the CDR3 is TGTGCCAGCAGCTTAGCGCAGGGGGCACGCTGGAATGAGCAGTTCTTC.

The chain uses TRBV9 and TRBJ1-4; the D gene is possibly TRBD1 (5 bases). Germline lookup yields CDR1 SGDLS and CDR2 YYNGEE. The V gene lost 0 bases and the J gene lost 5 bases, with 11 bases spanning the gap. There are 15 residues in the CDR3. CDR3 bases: TGTGCCAGCAGCGTAGAGGGGAGTCGAAATGAAAAACTGTTTTTT. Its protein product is CASSVEGSRNEKLFF.

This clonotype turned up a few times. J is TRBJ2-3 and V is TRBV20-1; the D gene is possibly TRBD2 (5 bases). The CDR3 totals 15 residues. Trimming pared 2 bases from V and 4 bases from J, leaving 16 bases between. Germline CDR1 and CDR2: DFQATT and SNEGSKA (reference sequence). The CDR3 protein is CSARSLTGVPDTQYF. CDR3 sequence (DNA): TGCAGTGCTAGATCCTTAACCGGGGTCCCAGATACGCAGTATTTT.

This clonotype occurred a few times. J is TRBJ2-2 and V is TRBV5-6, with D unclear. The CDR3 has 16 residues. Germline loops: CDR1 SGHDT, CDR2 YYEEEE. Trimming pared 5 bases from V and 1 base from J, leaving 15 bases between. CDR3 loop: CASRVRRGWNTGELFF. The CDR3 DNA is TGTGCCAGCAGGGTGAGGCGTGGGTGGAACACCGGGGAGCTGTTTTTT.

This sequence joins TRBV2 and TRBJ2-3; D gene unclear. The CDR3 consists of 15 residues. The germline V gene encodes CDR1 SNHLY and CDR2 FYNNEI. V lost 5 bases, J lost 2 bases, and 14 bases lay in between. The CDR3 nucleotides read TGTGCCAGCAGTACTGACGGAAAAACCACAGATACGCAGTATTTT. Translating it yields CASSTDGKTTDTQYF.

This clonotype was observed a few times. CDR3 residues: CASSQDTSGGGGELFF. The DNA of the CDR3 is TGCGCCAGCAGCCAAGATACTAGCGGGGGTGGAGGGGAGCTGTTTTTT. The V and J genes are TRBV4-1 and TRBJ2-2; 11 nucleotides match TRBD2. The CDR3 length is 16 residues. The germline V gene encodes CDR1 MGHRA and CDR2 YSYEKL. After removal of 0 bases from V and 8 bases from J, the junction contained 5 bases not matched to a gene.

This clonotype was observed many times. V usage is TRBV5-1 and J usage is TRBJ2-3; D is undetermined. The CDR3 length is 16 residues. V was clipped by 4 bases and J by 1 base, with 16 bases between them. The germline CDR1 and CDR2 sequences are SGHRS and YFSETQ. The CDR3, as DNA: TGCGCCAGCAGCACCCATCTAGTAGTTGGCACAGATACGCAGTATTTT. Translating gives CASSTHLVVGTDTQYF. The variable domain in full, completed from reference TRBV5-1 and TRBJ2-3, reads KAGVTQTPRYLIKTRGQQVTLSCSPISGHRSVSWYQQTPGQGLQFLFEYFSETQRNKGNFPGRFSGRQFSNSRSEMNVSTLELGDSALYLCASSTHLVVGTDTQYFGPGTRLTVL.

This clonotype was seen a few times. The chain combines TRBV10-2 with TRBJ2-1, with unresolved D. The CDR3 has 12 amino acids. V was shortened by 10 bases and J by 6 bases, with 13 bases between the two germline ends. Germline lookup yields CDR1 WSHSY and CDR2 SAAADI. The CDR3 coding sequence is TGCGCCATAAATAATAAGGTCAATGAGCAGTTCTTC. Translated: CAINNKVNEQFF.

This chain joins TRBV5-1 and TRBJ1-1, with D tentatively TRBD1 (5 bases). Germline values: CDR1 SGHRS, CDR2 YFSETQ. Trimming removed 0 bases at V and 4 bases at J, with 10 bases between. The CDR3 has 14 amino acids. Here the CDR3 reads CASSLGGSGTEAFF. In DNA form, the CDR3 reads TGCGCCAGCAGCTTGGGGGGGTCGGGCACTGAAGCTTTCTTT.

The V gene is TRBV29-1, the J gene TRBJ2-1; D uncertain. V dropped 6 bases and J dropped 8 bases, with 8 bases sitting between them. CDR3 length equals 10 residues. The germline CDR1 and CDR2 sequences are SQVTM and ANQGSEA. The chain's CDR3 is CSVGWDEQFF. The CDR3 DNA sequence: TGCAGCGTGGGGTGGGATGAGCAGTTCTTC.

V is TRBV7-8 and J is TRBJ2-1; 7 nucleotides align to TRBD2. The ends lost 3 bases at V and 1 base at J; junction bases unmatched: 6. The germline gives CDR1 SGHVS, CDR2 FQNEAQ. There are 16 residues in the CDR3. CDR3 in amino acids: CASSFRGSGSYNEQFF. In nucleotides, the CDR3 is TGTGCCAGCAGCTTCCGCGGGAGTGGATCCTACAATGAGCAGTTCTTC.

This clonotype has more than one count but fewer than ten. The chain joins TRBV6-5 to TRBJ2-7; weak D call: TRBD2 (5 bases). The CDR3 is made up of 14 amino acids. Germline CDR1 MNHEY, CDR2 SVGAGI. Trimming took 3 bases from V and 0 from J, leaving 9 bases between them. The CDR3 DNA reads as TGTGCCAGCAGTTATGGAGGATTCTCCTACGAGCAGTACTTC. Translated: CASSYGGFSYEQYF.

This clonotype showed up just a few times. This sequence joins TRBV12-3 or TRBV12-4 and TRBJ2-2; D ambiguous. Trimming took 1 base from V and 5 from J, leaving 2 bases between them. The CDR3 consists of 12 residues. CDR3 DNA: TGTGCCAGCAGTTTAGTTACCGGGGAGCTGTTTTTT. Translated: CASSLVTGELFF.

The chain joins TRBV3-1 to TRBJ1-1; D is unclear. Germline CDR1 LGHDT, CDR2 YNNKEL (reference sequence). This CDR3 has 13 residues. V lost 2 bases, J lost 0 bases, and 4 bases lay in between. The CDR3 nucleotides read TGTGCCAGCAGCCAATTTTTGAACACTGAAGCTTTCTTT. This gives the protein CASSQFLNTEAFF. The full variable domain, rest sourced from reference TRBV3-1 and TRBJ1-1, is DTAVSQTPKYLVTQMGNDKSIKCEQNLGHDTMYWYKQDSKKFLKIMFSYNNKELIINETVPNRFSPKSPDKAHLNLHINSLELGDSAVYFCASSQFLNTEAFFGQGTRLTVV.

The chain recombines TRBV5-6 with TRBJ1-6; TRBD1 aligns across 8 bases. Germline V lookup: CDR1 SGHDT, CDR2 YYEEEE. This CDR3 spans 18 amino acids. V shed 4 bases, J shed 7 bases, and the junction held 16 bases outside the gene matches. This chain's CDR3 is CASSPVGDRWIPNSPLHF. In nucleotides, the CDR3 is TGTGCCAGCAGCCCGGTTGGGGACAGGTGGATTCCGAATTCACCCCTCCACTTT.

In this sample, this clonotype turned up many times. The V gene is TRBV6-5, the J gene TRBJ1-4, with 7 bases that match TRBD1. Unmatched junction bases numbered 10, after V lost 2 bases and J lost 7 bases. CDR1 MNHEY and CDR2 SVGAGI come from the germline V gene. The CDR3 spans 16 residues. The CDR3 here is CASSYEKGQTTEKLFF. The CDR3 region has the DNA TGTGCCAGCAGTTACGAGAAGGGACAGACGACTGAAAAACTGTTTTTT.

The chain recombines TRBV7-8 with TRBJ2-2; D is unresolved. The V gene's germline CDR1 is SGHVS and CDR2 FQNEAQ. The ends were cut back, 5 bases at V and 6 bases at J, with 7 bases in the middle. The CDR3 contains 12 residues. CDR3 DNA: TGTGCCAGCAGCGGTAGCCCCGGGGAGCTGTTTTTT. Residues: CASSGSPGELFF.